These T cell receptor beta chains were read from a single sample in a study of blood T cell dynamics during melanoma immunotherapy. Sequencing used immunoSEQ multiplex PCR; TCRdb keeps in-frame clones, though not all of them. The sample has fewer than 9,500 clones; roughly 77% are singletons. Sample: blood, taken from a patient treated with checkpoint blockade. The receptors stem from a human donor with melanoma. Both conserved end residues are part of each CDR3. D genes are given only for firm matches. Clone size is given for some rows only: seen once, a few or many times, or a class if the clone is expanded.

j_gene | abundance | v_gene | len | d_gene | CDR3aa | CDR3nt
TRBJ2-3 | NA | TRBV6-5 | 13 | NA | CASIEPSTDTQYF | TGTGCCAGCATTGAGCCTAGCACAGATACGCAGTATTTT
TRBJ1-1 | NA | TRBV19 | 15 | NA | CASNGDGAYVTEAFF | TGTGCCAGTAATGGGGACGGGGCGTACGTCACTGAAGCTTTCTTT
TRBJ2-1 | NA | TRBV19 | 14 | NA | CASSIVGIYNEQFF | TGTGCCAGTAGTATAGTAGGAATATACAATGAGCAGTTCTTC
TRBJ1-6 | NA | TRBV27 | 14 | TRBD1 | CASSLSAGGSPLHF | TGTGCCAGCAGTTTATCGGCAGGGGGATCACCCCTCCACTTT
TRBJ1-4 | NA | TRBV7-8 | 15 | NA | CASSLAGQSNEKLFF | TGTGCCAGCAGCTTAGCAGGACAGAGTAATGAAAAACTGTTTTTT
TRBJ2-5 | NA | TRBV5-1 | 15 | TRBD2 | CASARGVLGGETQYF | TGCGCCAGCGCCCGGGGGGTTTTGGGTGGAGAGACCCAGTACTTC
TRBJ2-7 | once | TRBV6-5 | 15 | NA | CASSPPNKVSEEQYF | TGTGCCAGCAGTCCCCCCAACAAGGTCTCGGAAGAGCAGTACTTC
TRBJ2-2 | NA | TRBV5-4 | 15 | TRBD2 | CASNAGTSYTGELFF | TGTGCCAGCAATGCCGGGACTAGTTACACCGGGGAGCTGTTTTTT
TRBJ2-7 | NA | TRBV4-1 | 14 | NA | CASSQQTVSYEQYF | TGCGCCAGCAGCCAGCAGACAGTATCCTACGAGCAGTACTTC
TRBJ2-3 | once | TRBV13 | 16 | TRBD2 | CASSSWTSGATDTQYF | TGTGCCAGCAGCTCATGGACTAGCGGGGCCACAGATACGCAGTATTTT
TRBJ1-6 | NA | TRBV5-1 | 15 | TRBD1 | CASSLDRVRNSPLHF | TGCGCCAGCAGCCTAGACAGGGTCCGTAATTCACCCCTCCACTTT
TRBJ1-4 | few | TRBV7-9 | 15 | NA | CASSLFSGAHEKLFF | TGTGCCAGCAGCTTATTTTCCGGAGCCCATGAAAAACTGTTTTTT
TRBJ1-1 | NA | TRBV9 | 14 | TRBD1 | CASSVGTGDTEAFF | TGTGCCAGCAGCGTAGGGACAGGGGACACTGAAGCTTTCTTT
TRBJ1-5 | few | TRBV19 | 13 | TRBD1 | CASSYLQGPPQHF | TGTGCCAGTAGTTATTTACAGGGGCCGCCCCAGCATTTT
TRBJ2-5 | NA | TRBV7-7 | 15 | NA | CASSKQGQATETQYF | TGTGCCAGCAGCAAACAGGGCCAGGCCACAGAGACCCAGTACTTC
TRBJ1-1 | NA | TRBV6-5 | 14 | TRBD1 | CASSSTGGSTEAFF | TGTGCCAGCAGTTCCACAGGGGGGTCCACTGAAGCTTTCTTT
TRBJ1-5 | NA | TRBV5-4 | 17 | NA | CASSSWGGLVSNQPQHF | TGTGCCAGCAGCTCGTGGGGAGGGTTGGTAAGCAATCAGCCCCAGCATTTT
TRBJ1-2 | once | TRBV28 | 14 | NA | CASSLSRVNYGYTF | TGTGCCAGCAGTTTGTCCAGGGTGAACTATGGCTACACCTTC
TRBJ2-3 | NA | TRBV5-4 | 13 | NA | CASRRGAADTQYF | TGTGCCAGCCGACGGGGCGCCGCAGATACGCAGTATTTT
TRBJ2-2 | NA | TRBV6-5 | 16 | TRBD1 | CASSSRQGRSTGELFF | TGTGCCAGCAGTTCTCGACAGGGAAGAAGCACCGGGGAGCTGTTTTTT
TRBJ2-7 | NA | TRBV5-1 | 15 | NA | CASSATGTPDYEQYF | TGCGCCAGCAGCGCGACCGGGACACCAGACTACGAGCAGTACTTC
TRBJ2-7 | NA | TRBV18 | 19 | TRBD1 | CASSHRDSLNGGYSYEQYF | TGTGCCAGCTCACATCGGGACAGTCTCAATGGCGGGTACTCCTACGAGCAGTACTTC
TRBJ2-2 | NA | TRBV11-3 | 15 | TRBD2 | CASSPGGANTGELFF | TGTGCCAGCAGCCCCGGGGGGGCGAACACCGGGGAGCTGTTTTTT
TRBJ2-1 | NA | TRBV19 | 17 | NA | CASSIAYRGLPYNEQFF | TGTGCCAGTAGTATAGCTTATCGTGGACTGCCCTACAATGAGCAGTTCTTC
TRBJ2-4 | once | TRBV6-1 | 15 | NA | CASSEGPGAKNIQYF | TGTGCCAGCAGTGAAGGACCGGGGGCCAAAAACATTCAGTACTTC
TRBJ1-2 | NA | TRBV5-6 | 14 | TRBD1 | CARGTGGAYYGYTF | TGTGCCAGAGGGACAGGGGGCGCCTACTATGGCTACACCTTC
TRBJ1-5 | few | TRBV27 | 15 | TRBD1 | CASSLSGTGNQPQHF | TGTGCCAGCAGTTTATCAGGGACAGGGAATCAGCCCCAGCATTTT